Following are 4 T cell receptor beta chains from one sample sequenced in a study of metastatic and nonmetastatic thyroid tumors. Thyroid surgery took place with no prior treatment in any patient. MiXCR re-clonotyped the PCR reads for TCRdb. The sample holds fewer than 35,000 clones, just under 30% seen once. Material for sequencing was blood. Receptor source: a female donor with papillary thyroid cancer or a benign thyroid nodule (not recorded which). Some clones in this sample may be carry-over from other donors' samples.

The CDR3 DNA reads as TGTGCCAGCAGTTCCCTAGCGGGAGGGCCTTTAGATACGCAGTATTTT. Translating it yields CASSSLAGGPLDTQYF. The V call is TRBV27, the J call TRBJ2-3; 12 nucleotides agree with TRBD2. The V segment lost 4 bases and the J segment 5 bases; nucleotides outside the gene matches: 7. The V gene's germline CDR1 is MNHEY and CDR2 SMNVEV (reference sequence). The CDR3 runs to 16 residues.

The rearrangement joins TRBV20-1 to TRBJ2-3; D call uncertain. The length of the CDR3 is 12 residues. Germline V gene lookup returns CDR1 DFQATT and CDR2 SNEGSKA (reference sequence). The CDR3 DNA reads TGCAGCCGGCGAGAGTCCACAGATACGCAGTATTTT. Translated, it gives CSRRESTDTQYF.

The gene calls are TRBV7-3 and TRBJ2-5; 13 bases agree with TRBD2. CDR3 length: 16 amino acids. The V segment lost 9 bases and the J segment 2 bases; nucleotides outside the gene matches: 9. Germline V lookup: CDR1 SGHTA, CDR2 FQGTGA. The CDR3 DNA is TGTGCCAGTAGGCCCGGGACTAGCGGGATTCAAGAGACCCAGTACTTC. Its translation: CASRPGTSGIQETQYF.

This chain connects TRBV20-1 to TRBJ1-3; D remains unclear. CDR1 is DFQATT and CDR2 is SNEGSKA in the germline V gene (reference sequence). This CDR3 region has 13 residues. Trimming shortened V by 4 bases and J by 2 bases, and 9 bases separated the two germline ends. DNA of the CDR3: TGCAGTGCTACAGAGGGTGCTGGAAACACCATATATTTT. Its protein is CSATEGAGNTIYF.